The next 7 T cell receptor beta chains were all read from a single sample in a study of PD-L1 blockade in urothelial cancer (dated by TCRdb to the late 2010s). Library generation was performed with the immunoSEQ multiplex PCR assay. Drawn from immuneACCESS, this table holds only the in-frame rearrangements with V and J called that TCRdb kept. Clones are partly lost; checked studies trace under half to an unresolved V gene and leave the rest unexplained. Counted in this sample were about 90,000 clones; 90% of them appeared once. The ten biggest clones cover 9.4% of the sample. Sequenced material: PBMCs, taken around atezolizumab (anti-PD-L1) treatment. These receptors were obtained from a man aged 55-75 years with urothelial cancer.

The chain has TRBV2 and TRBJ2-3, with TRBD2 matching over 11 bases. The V and J ends lost 4 bases and 3 bases, in that order; junction bases with no gene match: 15. CDR1 is SNHLY and CDR2 is FYNNEI in the germline V gene. There are 19 residues in the CDR3. The CDR3, as DNA: TGTGCCAGCAGTGCGACTAGCGGGGCCCGAGGGGGTGGAACAGATACGCAGTATTTT. This gives the protein CASSATSGARGGGTDTQYF. Complete variable domain (other parts from reference TRBV2 and TRBJ2-3): EPEVTQTPSHQVTQMGQEVILRCVPISNHLYFYWYRQILGQKVEFLVSFYNNEISEKSEIFDDQFSVERPDGSNFTLKIRSTKLEDSAMYFCASSATSGARGGGTDTQYFGPGTRLTVL.

The genes are TRBV9 and TRBJ2-5; D is possibly TRBD2 (7 bases). There are 16 residues in the CDR3. Looked up from germline, CDR1 is SGDLS and CDR2 is YYNGEE. V lost 0 bases and J lost 5, with 17 bases in between. DNA for the CDR3: TGTGCCAGCAGCGTAGGAGGGGGGGGAGGATGGGAGACCCAGTACTTC. It translates to CASSVGGGGGWETQYF.

This CDR3 is CASRTAGDYGYTF. CDR3 nucleotide sequence: TGTGCCAGCAGAACAGCGGGTGACTATGGCTACACCTTC. The V call is TRBV7-2, the J call TRBJ1-2; D unclear. Germline lookup yields CDR1 SGHTA and CDR2 FQGNSA. The V and J ends lost 6 bases and 3 bases respectively, with 11 bases between them. CDR3 length equals 13 residues.

The gene calls are TRBV6-6 and TRBJ1-2; D remains ambiguous. The CDR3 is 12 residues long. Per germline, CDR1 MNHNY and CDR2 SVGAGI (reference sequence). Trimming cost V 7 bases and J 8 bases, with 14 bases left between them. As DNA, the CDR3 is TGTGCCAGCACCGGACCGGGGTGGGGCTACACCTTC. The encoded protein is CASTGPGWGYTF.

The chain couples TRBV7-2 to TRBJ2-4, with 7 bases that match TRBD2. The CDR3 has 14 amino acids. Per the germline V gene, CDR1 is SGHTA and CDR2 is FQGNSA. Trimming removed 0 bases from V and 4 bases from J; junction bases left unmatched: 0. The CDR3 nucleotides are TGTGCCAGCAGCTTAGCCGGGGGGAAAAACATTCAGTACTTC. Residues: CASSLAGGKNIQYF.

This chain connects TRBV5-6 to TRBJ2-7, with TRBD2 matching 9 bases. The CDR3 spans 16 residues. Trimming took 4 bases from V and 7 from J; bases not matched to a gene: 15. Germline CDR1 reads SGHDT; CDR2 reads YYEEEE. The CDR3 nucleotides are TGTGCCAGCAGCCCCAGGGGTGGCGGGAGGGCGGGAGAGCAGTACTTC. Translated: CASSPRGGGRAGEQYF.

Details on this clone: The sample holds other DNA sequences that translate to the same CDR3. This chain connects TRBV7-2 to TRBJ2-6, with 7 bases that match TRBD2. V trimming: 3 bases; J trimming: 2 bases; junction bases outside the gene matches: 1. The germline V gene encodes CDR1 SGHTA and CDR2 FQGNSA. The CDR3 loop spans 15 amino acids. The CDR3 spells CASSLGGAGANVLTF. The CDR3 DNA sequence: TGTGCCAGCAGCTTGGGAGGGGCTGGGGCCAACGTCCTGACTTTC.